Included here is one T cell receptor beta chain sequence, with context. Sequence at one end of the junction differs from germline and may be a read error. This sample stems from a study of tumor-infiltrating lymphocytes in primary liver carcinoma. Synthesis of TCR beta cDNA was carried out from 500 ng total RNA with a constant-region primer. Three nested multiplex PCR rounds, a slightly modified ARM-PCR, produced the libraries for TCR beta. Primers for the first two PCR rounds were TRBV1-TRBV30 forward primers and a C-beta reverse primer (roughly 10 cycles per round). TCRdb processed the multiplex PCR reads anew with MiXCR; each CDR3 protein has one entry. The data hold some 100,000 distinct CDR3 sequences, with around two thirds observed a single time. Joint extraction of RNA and DNA used 20-30 mg of bulk tissue that was unsorted. The cohort consisted of patients whose primary liver carcinoma was surgically resected.

CDR3 length: 12 residues. In germline, CDR1 is SQVTM, CDR2 ANQGSEA. The clonotype was recovered from a woman aged 60-75 years with primary liver carcinoma and hepatitis B virus infection. Sequences were obtained from liver tumor tissue from sampling region 2. Subset: tumor region T2, inferior pole. This rearrangement joins TRBV29-1 to TRBJ1-5; D remains ambiguous. In DNA form, the CDR3 reads TGCAGCGTTGGGACCTCTTCTCAGCCCCGGTATTTT. Protein product: CSVGTSSQPRYF.